This T cell receptor (beta chain) appears in the sequencing data of a study of Tregs in tolerant kidney transplant recipients. TCRdb keeps only in-frame clones here, not all; method: immunoSEQ multiplex PCR. Of about 110,000 clones listed, 90% are singletons. Trimming shortened V by 6 bases and J by 0 bases, and 8 bases separated the two germline ends. Per the germline V gene, CDR1 is MRHNA and CDR2 is SNTAGT. This CDR3 has 14 residues. The chain recombines TRBV6-4 with TRBJ1-4; weak D call: TRBD1 (5 bases). Here the sequenced sample was CD4+ T cells from blood, taken before the transplant. The TCR was taken from a human donor who received a combined kidney and bone marrow transplant. The DNA of the CDR3 is TGTGCCAGCAGGGCGACAGCAACTAATGAAAAACTGTTTTTT. Translating gives CASRATATNEKLFF.